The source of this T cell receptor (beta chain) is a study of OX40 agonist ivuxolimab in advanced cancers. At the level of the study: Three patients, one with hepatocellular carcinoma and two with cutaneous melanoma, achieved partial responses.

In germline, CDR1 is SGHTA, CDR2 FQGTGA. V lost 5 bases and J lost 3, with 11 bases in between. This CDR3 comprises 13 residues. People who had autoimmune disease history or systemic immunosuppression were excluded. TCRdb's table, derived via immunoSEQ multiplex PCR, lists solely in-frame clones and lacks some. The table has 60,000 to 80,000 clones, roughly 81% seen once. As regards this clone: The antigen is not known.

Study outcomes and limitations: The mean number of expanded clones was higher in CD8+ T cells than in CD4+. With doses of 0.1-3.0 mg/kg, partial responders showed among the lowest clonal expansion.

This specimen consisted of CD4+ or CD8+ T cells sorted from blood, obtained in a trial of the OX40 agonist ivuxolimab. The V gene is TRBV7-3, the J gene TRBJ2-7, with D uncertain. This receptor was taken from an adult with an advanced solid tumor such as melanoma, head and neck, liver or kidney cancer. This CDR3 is CASSLGSLYEQYF. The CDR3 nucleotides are TGTGCCAGCAGCCTAGGATCCCTCTACGAGCAGTACTTC.